This section outlines one TCR beta chain sequence together with its context. No antigen is known for it. A read error may account for a junction end that differs from germline. The PCR made use of 60 Vbeta and 13 Jbeta primers. Method: immunoSEQ multiplex PCR; TCRdb's copy keeps in-frame clones and lacks some. The sample lists 90,000 or so clones; roughly 70% were seen once. This sample was taken from a study of cytomegalovirus exposure and HLA in healthy donors. Study-level points and caveats: Of the V segments, some could not be distinguished, including TRBV6-2 and TRBV6-3, and were excluded.

Germline CDR1 reads SEHNR; CDR2 reads FQNEAQ (reference sequence). This CDR3 region has 16 residues. The chain combines TRBV7-9 with TRBJ1-2; no reliable D call. The sample consisted of PBMCs. The TCR was taken from a woman between 50 and 59 years old in good health and CMV-seropositive. CDR3 sequence reads: CSSSTVFERREKGYTF. CDR3 DNA: TGTTCCAGCAGCACCGTTTTTGAACGGAGGGAGAAGGGCTACACCTTC.